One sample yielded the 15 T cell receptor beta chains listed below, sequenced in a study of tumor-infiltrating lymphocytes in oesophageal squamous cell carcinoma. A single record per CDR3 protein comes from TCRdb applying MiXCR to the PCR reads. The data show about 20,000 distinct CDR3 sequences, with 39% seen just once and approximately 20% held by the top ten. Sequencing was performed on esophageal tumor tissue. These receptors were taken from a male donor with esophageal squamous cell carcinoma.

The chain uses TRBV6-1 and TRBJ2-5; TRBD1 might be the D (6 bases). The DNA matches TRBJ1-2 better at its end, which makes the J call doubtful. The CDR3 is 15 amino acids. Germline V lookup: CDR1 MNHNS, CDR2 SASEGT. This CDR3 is CASRSQGGLNYGYTF. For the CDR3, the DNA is TGTGCCAGTAGATCACAGGGAGGGCTGAACTATGGCTACACCTTC.

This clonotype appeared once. The CDR3 sequence is CASSPTGNTIYF. DNA of the CDR3: TGTGCCAGCAGTCCTACGGGGAACACCATATATTTT. The chain carries TRBV12-3 or TRBV12-4 and TRBJ1-3, with D unresolved. The V and J ends lost 5 bases and 7 bases respectively, with 9 bases between them. The CDR3 totals 12 residues.

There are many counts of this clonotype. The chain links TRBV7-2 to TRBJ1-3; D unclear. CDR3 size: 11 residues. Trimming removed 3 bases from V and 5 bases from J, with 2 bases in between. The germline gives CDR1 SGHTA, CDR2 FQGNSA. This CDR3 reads CASSFRNTIYF. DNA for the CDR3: TGTGCCAGCAGCTTCAGAAACACCATATATTTT.

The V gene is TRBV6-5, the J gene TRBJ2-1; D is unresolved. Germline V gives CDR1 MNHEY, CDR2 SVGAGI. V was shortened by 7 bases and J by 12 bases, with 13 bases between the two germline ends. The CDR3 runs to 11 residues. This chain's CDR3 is CASTRSARQFF. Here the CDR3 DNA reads TGTGCCAGCACCAGGTCGGCTCGGCAGTTCTTC.

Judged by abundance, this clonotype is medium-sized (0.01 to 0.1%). DNA for the CDR3: TGTGCCAGCAGCCCGTTGAGGGGCGTGACAGTCGGGTCCTACGAGCAGTACTTC. Its translation: CASSPLRGVTVGSYEQYF. This sequence joins TRBV7-9 and TRBJ2-7, with D perhaps given as TRBD1 or TRBD2 (5 bases each). Germline V lookup: CDR1 SEHNR, CDR2 FQNEAQ (reference sequence). The CDR3 is made up of 18 amino acids. Deletions cut 5 bases from V and 1 base from J, with 24 bases between.

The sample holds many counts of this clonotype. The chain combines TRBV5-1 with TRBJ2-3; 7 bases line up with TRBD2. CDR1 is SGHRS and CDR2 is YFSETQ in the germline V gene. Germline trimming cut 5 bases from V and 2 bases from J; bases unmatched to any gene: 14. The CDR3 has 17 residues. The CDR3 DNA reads TGCGCCAGCAGAGGAGAAGAAGGGGCGGGAGTCACAGATACGCAGTATTTT. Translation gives CASRGEEGAGVTDTQYF.

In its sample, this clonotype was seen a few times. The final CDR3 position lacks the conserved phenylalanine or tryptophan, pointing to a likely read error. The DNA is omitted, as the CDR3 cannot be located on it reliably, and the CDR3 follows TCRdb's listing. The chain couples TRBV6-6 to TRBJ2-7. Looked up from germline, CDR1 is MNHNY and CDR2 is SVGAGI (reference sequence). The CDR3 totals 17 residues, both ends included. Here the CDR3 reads CASSYRGNVGYGYTFGS.

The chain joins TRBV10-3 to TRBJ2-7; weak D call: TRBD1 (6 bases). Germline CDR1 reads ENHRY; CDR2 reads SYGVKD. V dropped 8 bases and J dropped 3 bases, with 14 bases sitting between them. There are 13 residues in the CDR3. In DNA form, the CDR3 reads TGTGCCATCGGCAGGGACATCGGCTACGAGCAGTACTTC. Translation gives CAIGRDIGYEQYF.

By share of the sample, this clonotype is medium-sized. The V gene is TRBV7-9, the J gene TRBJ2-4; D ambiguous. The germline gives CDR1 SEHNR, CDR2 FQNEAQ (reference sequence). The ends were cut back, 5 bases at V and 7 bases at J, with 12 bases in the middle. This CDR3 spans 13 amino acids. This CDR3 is CASSPPGWNIQYF. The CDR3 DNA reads TGTGCCAGCAGCCCCCCTGGGTGGAACATTCAGTACTTC.

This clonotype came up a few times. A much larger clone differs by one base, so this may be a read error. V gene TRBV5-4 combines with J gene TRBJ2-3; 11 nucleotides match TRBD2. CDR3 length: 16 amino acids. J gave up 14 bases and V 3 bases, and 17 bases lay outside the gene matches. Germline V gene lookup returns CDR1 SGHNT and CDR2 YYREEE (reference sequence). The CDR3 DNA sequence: TGTGCCAGCAGCTCGACTACTAGCGGGGGCACCGGGGAGCTGTATTTT. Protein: CASSSTTSGGTGELYF.

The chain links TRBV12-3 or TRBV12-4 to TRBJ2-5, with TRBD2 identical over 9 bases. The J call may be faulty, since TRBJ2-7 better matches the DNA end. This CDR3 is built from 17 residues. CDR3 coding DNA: TGTGCCAGCAGTTCTCGATGGACTAGCGACTACTCCTACGAGCAGTACTTC. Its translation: CASSSRWTSDYSYEQYF.

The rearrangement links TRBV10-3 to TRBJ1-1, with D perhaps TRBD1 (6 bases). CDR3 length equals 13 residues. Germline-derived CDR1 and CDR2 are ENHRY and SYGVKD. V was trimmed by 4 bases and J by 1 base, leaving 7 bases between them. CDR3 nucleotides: TGTGCCATCAGTGGACAGGAGAACACTGAAGCTTTCTTT. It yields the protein CAISGQENTEAFF.

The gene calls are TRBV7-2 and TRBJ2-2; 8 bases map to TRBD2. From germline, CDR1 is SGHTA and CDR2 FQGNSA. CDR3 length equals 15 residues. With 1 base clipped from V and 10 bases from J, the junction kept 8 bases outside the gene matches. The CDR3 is CASSLDGGAQEELFF. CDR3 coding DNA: TGTGCCAGCAGCTTAGACGGGGGGGCGCAAGAGGAGCTGTTTTTT. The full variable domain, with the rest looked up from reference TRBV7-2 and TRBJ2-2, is GAGVSQSPSNKVTEKGKDVELRCDPISGHTALYWYRQSLGQGLEFLIYFQGNSAPDKSGLPSDRFSAERTGGSVSTLTIQRTQQEDSAVYLCASSLDGGAQEELFFGEGSRLTVL.

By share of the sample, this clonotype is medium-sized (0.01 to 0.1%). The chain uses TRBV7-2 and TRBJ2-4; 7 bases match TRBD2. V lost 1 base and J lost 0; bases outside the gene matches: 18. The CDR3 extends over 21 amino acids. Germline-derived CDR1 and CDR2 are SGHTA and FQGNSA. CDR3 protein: CASSLEGPGPGGSLAKNIQYF. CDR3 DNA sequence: TGTGCCAGCAGCTTAGAGGGCCCGGGACCGGGCGGGAGCCTAGCCAAAAACATTCAGTACTTC.

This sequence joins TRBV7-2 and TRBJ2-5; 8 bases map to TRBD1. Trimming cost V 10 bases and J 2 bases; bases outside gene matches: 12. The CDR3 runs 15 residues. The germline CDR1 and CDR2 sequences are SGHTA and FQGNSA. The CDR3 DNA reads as TGTGCCATCGCACTTCAGGGGGCGAGACAAGAGACCCAGTACTTC. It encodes CAIALQGARQETQYF.